The next 23 T cell receptor beta chains were all read from a single sample in a study of T cell changes during pregnancy in multiple sclerosis. The protocol was immunoSEQ multiplex PCR, while the TCRdb copy is restricted to in-frame clones and leaves out a portion. The sample has 65,000 to 90,000 clones, 92% seen once; the top ten hold under 0.3%. Sequenced here: CD4+ T cells from peripheral blood mononuclear cells, sampled after pregnancy. These receptors were collected from a female donor with multiple sclerosis, enrolled in a pregnancy study.

The chain joins TRBV5-5 to TRBJ1-2; D is unclear. The germline V gene encodes CDR1 SGHKS and CDR2 YYEKEE (reference sequence). Trimming took off 0 bases at V and 3 bases at J, with 6 bases between the two ends. The CDR3 covers 13 residues. The CDR3 bases are TGTGCCAGCAGCTTGGACGGAGACTATGGCTACACCTTC. Its protein product is CASSLDGDYGYTF.

This clone has just one count. This sequence joins TRBV5-4 and TRBJ1-2, with D unclear. V was trimmed by 4 bases and J by 0 bases, leaving 10 bases between them. Germline V gene data show CDR1 as SGHNT and CDR2 as YYREEE (reference sequence). The CDR3 has 14 amino acids. This CDR3 is CASSLPHSNYGYTF. The CDR3 DNA reads TGTGCCAGCAGCCTGCCTCACTCTAACTATGGCTACACCTTC.

This clone appeared once. The chain uses TRBV4-2 and TRBJ2-2, with 7 bases aligning to TRBD2. The germline V gene has CDR1 LGHNA and CDR2 YNFKEQ. The CDR3 consists of 15 residues. V dropped 0 bases and J dropped 3; count of bases not matched to a gene: 1. CDR3 loop: CASSQDGGYTGELFF. The CDR3 nucleotides are TGTGCCAGCAGCCAAGACGGGGGGTACACCGGGGAGCTGTTTTTT.

This clone was counted a single time. The V gene is TRBV2, the J gene TRBJ1-1, with 7 bases fitting TRBD1. The CDR3 contains 13 residues. CDR1 SNHLY and CDR2 FYNNEI come from the germline V gene. Unmatched junction bases numbered 7, after V lost 6 bases and J lost 6 bases. DNA for the CDR3: TGTGCCAGCAGCAAGGGGGCGTACGCTGAAGCTTTCTTT. It is translated as CASSKGAYAEAFF.

The chain has TRBV12-5 and TRBJ2-5, with TRBD2 as a possible D gene (6 bases). The germline CDR1 and CDR2 sequences are LGHNT and FRNRAP. The CDR3 runs 13 residues. Trimming took off 7 bases at V and 2 bases at J, with 11 bases between the two ends. Here the CDR3 reads CASAWGRQETQYF. The DNA of the CDR3 is TGTGCTAGTGCCTGGGGGAGGCAAGAGACCCAGTACTTC. Drawing the rest from reference TRBV12-5 and TRBJ2-5, the complete variable domain is DARVTQTPRHKVTEMGQEVTMRCQPILGHNTVFWYRQTMMQGLELLAYFRNRAPLDDSGMPKDRFSAEMPDATLATLKIQPSEPRDSAVYFCASAWGRQETQYFGPGTRLLVL.

The chain recombines TRBV7-3 with TRBJ2-3; a weak D match, TRBD1 (5 bases). The germline V and J ends were trimmed by 2 bases and 0 bases, with 6 bases remaining between them. The CDR3 is made up of 14 amino acids. Germline-derived CDR1 and CDR2 are SGHTA and FQGTGA. DNA of the CDR3: TGTGCCAGCAGCTTAGACAGAAGCACAGATACGCAGTATTTT. This translates into CASSLDRSTDTQYF.

The CDR3 sequence is CASSVATTGSGYGYTF. CDR3 in DNA: TGTGCCAGCAGCGTAGCTACGACAGGGTCGGGGTATGGCTACACCTTC. The chain couples TRBV9 to TRBJ1-2, with TRBD1 identical over 7 bases. CDR1 and CDR2 from the germline V gene are SGDLS and YYNGEE. This CDR3 has 16 amino acids. Unmatched junction bases numbered 10, after V lost 0 bases and J lost 5 bases.

This clone is a singleton in its sample. This chain joins TRBV29-1 and TRBJ2-3; D possibly corresponds to TRBD2 (6 bases). Germline-derived CDR1 and CDR2 are SQVTM and ANQGSEA. V shed 4 bases and J shed 7 bases, with 18 bases lying between them. This CDR3 spans 14 amino acids. The CDR3 sequence is CSVVWRGRTNTQYF. The CDR3 DNA reads TGCAGCGTTGTGTGGCGGGGTCGCACGAATACGCAGTATTTT.

The chain couples TRBV5-1 to TRBJ2-6; D gene ambiguous. Between the trimmed V and J ends, which lost 4 bases and 0 bases, there was a span of 17 bases. The germline V gene has CDR1 SGHRS and CDR2 YFSETQ. The CDR3 length is 18 residues. CDR3 residues: CASSLEFRHFSGANVLTF. CDR3 DNA: TGCGCCAGCAGCCTCGAGTTCCGACACTTCTCTGGGGCCAACGTCCTGACTTTC.

J is TRBJ2-1 and V is TRBV7-7, with D possibly being TRBD2 (5 bases). Trimming shortened V by 5 bases and J by 3 bases, and 14 bases separated the two germline ends. Germline-derived CDR1 and CDR2 are SSHAT and FNYEAQ (reference sequence). The CDR3 is 15 residues long. In DNA, the CDR3 is TGTGCCAGCAGCCCGCAACTAGTAAGCTACAATGAGCAGTTCTTC. Residues: CASSPQLVSYNEQFF.

The V gene is TRBV5-1, the J gene TRBJ2-5; 10 nucleotides align to TRBD2. CDR3 size: 15 residues. V trimming: 0 bases; J trimming: 4 bases; junction bases outside the gene matches: 3. Germline lookup yields CDR1 SGHRS and CDR2 YFSETQ. Here the CDR3 reads CASSLVPSGRETQYF. Here the CDR3 DNA reads TGCGCCAGCAGCTTGGTCCCTAGCGGGAGAGAGACCCAGTACTTC.

V gene TRBV30 combines with J gene TRBJ1-2, with a tentative D call TRBD1 (5 bases). The CDR3 totals 13 residues. Trimming took off 2 bases at V and 0 bases at J, with 7 bases between the two ends. Germline assignment: CDR1 GTSNPN and CDR2 SVGIG (reference sequence). CDR3: CAWSPGANYGYTF. DNA of the CDR3: TGTGCCTGGAGTCCGGGGGCTAACTATGGCTACACCTTC.

The rearrangement uses TRBV5-1 and TRBJ1-1; tentative D call: TRBD1 (6 bases). Deletions cut 0 bases from V and 1 base from J, with 16 bases between. The length of the CDR3 is 17 residues. CDR1 is SGHRS, CDR2 YFSETQ, per germline. The DNA for the CDR3 is TGCGCCAGCAGCTTGGCCTTGACAGGAGACTCGAACACTGAAGCTTTCTTT. This encodes CASSLALTGDSNTEAFF.

V usage is TRBV9 and J usage is TRBJ1-5; 9 positions match TRBD1. Germline V gene data show CDR1 as SGDLS and CDR2 as YYNGEE. The CDR3 has 14 residues. J lost 6 bases, V lost 2 bases, and 3 bases had no gene match. The CDR3 DNA is TGTGCCAGCAGCGTGGGACAGGGAAGTCAGCCCCAGCATTTT. Encoded protein: CASSVGQGSQPQHF.

This clone appeared a few times. The chain carries TRBV11-2 and TRBJ1-4; TRBD1 is a possible D gene (5 bases). V lost 1 base and J lost 2, with 11 bases in between. The CDR3 consists of 16 residues. CDR1 SGHAT and CDR2 FQNNGV come from the germline V gene. DNA of the CDR3: TGTGCCAGCAGCTTAGCTGGGGGAGGGACTAATGAAAAACTGTTTTTT. Translation gives CASSLAGGGTNEKLFF.

This chain joins TRBV28 and TRBJ2-7; D remains ambiguous. The V end lost 3 bases, the J end lost 0 bases, and 12 bases lay between the germline ends. Germline assignment: CDR1 MDHEN and CDR2 SYDVKM. The CDR3 runs 15 residues. In nucleotides, the CDR3 is TGTGCCAGCAGTTTGAGGAGCCCGAACTCCTACGAGCAGTACTTC. Translating gives CASSLRSPNSYEQYF.

The V gene is TRBV7-9, the J gene TRBJ1-6, with a weak D call TRBD1 (6 bases). Trimming left V 0 bases short and J 3 bases short, with 6 bases between. The CDR3 loop spans 15 amino acids. Germline values: CDR1 SEHNR, CDR2 FQNEAQ (reference sequence). CDR3 sequence: CASSLAGGYNSPLHF. DNA for the CDR3: TGTGCCAGCAGCTTAGCAGGGGGCTATAATTCACCCCTCCACTTT.

J is TRBJ2-3 and V is TRBV4-1, with TRBD2 matching over 12 bases. This CDR3 comprises 18 residues. Germline trimming cut 0 bases from V and 1 base from J; bases unmatched to any gene: 5. Germline CDR1 is MGHRA and CDR2 is YSYEKL. The CDR3 sequence: CASSQEWRTSGGTDTQYF. The DNA for the CDR3 is TGCGCCAGCAGCCAAGAATGGAGGACTAGCGGGGGCACAGATACGCAGTATTTT.

The rearrangement joins TRBV19 to TRBJ2-7, with 9 nucleotides matching TRBD1. Germline V gives CDR1 LNHDA, CDR2 SQIVND (reference sequence). The junction had 7 bases not matched to a gene; V was cut back by 1 base and J by 3 bases. This CDR3 region has 16 residues. The CDR3 coding sequence is TGTGCCAGTAGTATAGTCGGGACAGGGAAAGGCTACGAGCAGTACTTC. Protein sequence: CASSIVGTGKGYEQYF.

This chain joins TRBV6-1 and TRBJ1-5, with D hard to call. The CDR3 totals 13 residues. V was pared by 7 bases and J by 7 bases, with 14 bases between. Per the germline V gene, CDR1 is MNHNS and CDR2 is SASEGT. The CDR3 region has the DNA TGTGCCAGCAAGGAGGGATTAGAGCAGCCCCAGCATTTT. Translation gives CASKEGLEQPQHF.

This chain joins TRBV4-2 and TRBJ2-3, with 8 positions matching TRBD1. With 1 base clipped from V and 7 bases from J, the junction kept 7 bases outside the gene matches. This CDR3 is 15 amino acids long. Germline V lookup: CDR1 LGHNA, CDR2 YNFKEQ. The CDR3 sequence is CASSQGRQGSNTQYF. CDR3 nucleotides: TGTGCCAGCAGCCAAGGCCGACAGGGGTCAAATACGCAGTATTTT.

J is TRBJ2-7 and V is TRBV5-4; weak D call: TRBD2 (5 bases). With 1 base removed from V and 6 bases from J, the gap between germline ends came to 11 bases. Germline V gene lookup returns CDR1 SGHNT and CDR2 YYREEE (reference sequence). The CDR3 extends over 13 amino acids. In nucleotides, the CDR3 is TGTGCCAGCAGCTTGACCGGGGTGTCCGAGCAGTACTTC. Translating it yields CASSLTGVSEQYF. Full variable domain (rest looked up from reference TRBV5-4 and TRBJ2-7): ETGVTQSPTHLIKTRGQQVTLRCSSQSGHNTVSWYQQALGQGPQFIFQYYREEENGRGNFPPRFSGLQFPNYSSELNVNALELDDSALYLCASSLTGVSEQYFGPGTRLTVT.

The chain links TRBV7-6 to TRBJ2-1; 12 nucleotides agree with TRBD2. V gave up 4 bases and J gave up 5 bases; unmatched junction bases: 21. Germline values: CDR1 SGHVS, CDR2 FNYEAQ. CDR3 length: 21 residues. The CDR3 coding sequence is TGTGCCAGCAGCTCTGGAGTAGGTGGGCTAGCGGGAGGGAGTTCTAACAATGAGCAGTTCTTC. Protein: CASSSGVGGLAGGSSNNEQFF. The full variable domain, in which reference TRBV7-6 and TRBJ2-1 provide the parts outside the CDR3, is GAGVSQSPRYKVTKRGQDVALRCDPISGHVSLYWYRQALGQGPEFLTYFNYEAQQDKSGLPNDRFSAERPEGSISTLTIQRTEQRDSAMYRCASSSGVGGLAGGSSNNEQFFGPGTRLTVL.